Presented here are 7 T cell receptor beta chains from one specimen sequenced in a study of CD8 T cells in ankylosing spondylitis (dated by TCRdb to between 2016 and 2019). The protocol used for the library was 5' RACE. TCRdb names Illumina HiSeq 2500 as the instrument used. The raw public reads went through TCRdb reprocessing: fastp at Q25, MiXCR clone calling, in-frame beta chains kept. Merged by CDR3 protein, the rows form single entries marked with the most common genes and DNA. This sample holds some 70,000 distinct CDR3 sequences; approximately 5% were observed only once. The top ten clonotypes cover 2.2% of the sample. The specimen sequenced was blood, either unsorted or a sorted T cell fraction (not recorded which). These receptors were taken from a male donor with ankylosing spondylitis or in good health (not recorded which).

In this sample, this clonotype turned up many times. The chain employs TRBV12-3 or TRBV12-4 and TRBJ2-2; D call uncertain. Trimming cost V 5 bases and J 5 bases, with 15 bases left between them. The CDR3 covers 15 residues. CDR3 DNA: TGTGCCAGCAGTCTCGTAACACAGACTACCGGGGAGCTGTTTTTT. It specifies CASSLVTQTTGELFF.

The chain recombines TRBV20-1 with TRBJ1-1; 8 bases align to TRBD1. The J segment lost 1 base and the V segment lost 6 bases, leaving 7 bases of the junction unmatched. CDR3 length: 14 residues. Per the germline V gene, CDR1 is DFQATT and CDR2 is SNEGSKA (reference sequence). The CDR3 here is CSADPTGENTEAFF. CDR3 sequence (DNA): TGCAGTGCCGACCCGACAGGGGAGAACACTGAAGCTTTCTTT.

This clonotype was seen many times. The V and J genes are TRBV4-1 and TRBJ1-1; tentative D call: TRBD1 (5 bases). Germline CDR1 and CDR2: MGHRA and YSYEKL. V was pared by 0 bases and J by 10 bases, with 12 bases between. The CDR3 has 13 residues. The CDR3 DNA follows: TGCGCCAGCAGCCAAGACTTCTTCGGGGGAGCTTTCTTT. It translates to CASSQDFFGGAFF.

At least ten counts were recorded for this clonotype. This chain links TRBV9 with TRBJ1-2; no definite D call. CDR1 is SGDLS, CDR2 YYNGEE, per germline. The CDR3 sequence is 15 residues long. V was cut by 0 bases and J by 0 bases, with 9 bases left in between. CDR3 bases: TGTGCCAGCAGCGTAGGGGCAGCAACTAACTATGGCTACACCTTC. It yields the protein CASSVGAATNYGYTF.

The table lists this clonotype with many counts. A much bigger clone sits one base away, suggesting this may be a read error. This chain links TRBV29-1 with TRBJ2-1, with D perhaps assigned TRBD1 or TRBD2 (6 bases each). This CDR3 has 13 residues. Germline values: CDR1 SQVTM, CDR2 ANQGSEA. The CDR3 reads CSVEVETTRGQLF. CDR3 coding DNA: TGCAGCGTTGAAGTGGAAACCACACGGGGGCAGCTCTTC.

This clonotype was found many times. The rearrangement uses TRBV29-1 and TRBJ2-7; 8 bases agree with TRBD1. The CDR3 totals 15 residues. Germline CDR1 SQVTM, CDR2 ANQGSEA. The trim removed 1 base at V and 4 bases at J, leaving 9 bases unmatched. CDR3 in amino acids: CSVEGAGGFGYEQYF. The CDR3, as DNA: TGCAGCGTTGAAGGGGCAGGGGGCTTTGGATACGAGCAGTACTTC.

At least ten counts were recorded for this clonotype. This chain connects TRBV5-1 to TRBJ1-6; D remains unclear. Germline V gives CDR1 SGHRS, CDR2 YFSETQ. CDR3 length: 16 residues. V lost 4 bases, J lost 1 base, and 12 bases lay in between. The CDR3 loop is CASSPVGGSYNSPLHF. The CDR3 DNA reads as TGCGCCAGCAGCCCCGTGGGAGGTTCCTATAATTCACCCCTCCACTTT.